This record covers a single T cell receptor (beta chain). Clones were read by immunoSEQ multiplex PCR, and TCRdb kept only the in-frame ones, dropping some. The sample includes fewer than 150,000 clones, around 90% of them seen just once. This specimen comes from a study of cytomegalovirus exposure and HLA in healthy donors. Trimming took 0 bases from V and 7 from J; bases not matched to a gene: 3. This CDR3 is 15 amino acids long. Germline loops: CDR1 SGHRS, CDR2 YFSETQ. The sample comprised PBMCs. The source of this sequence is a woman aged 18-35 years in good health and CMV-seropositive. V gene TRBV5-1 combines with J gene TRBJ2-1; 11 positions agree with TRBD2. The CDR3 sequence: CASSLGTSGRNEQFF. DNA for the CDR3: TGCGCCAGCAGCTTGGGCACTAGCGGGAGAAATGAGCAGTTCTTC.